The 30 T cell receptor beta chains below were found in one sample sequenced in a study of blood T cell repertoires in COVID-19. Assay used: immunoSEQ multiplex PCR; TCRdb lists only in-frame clones, some missing. The data contain 160,000 or so clones, around 80% of them singletons. What was sequenced was peripheral blood. Every receptor here comes from a woman in her seventies with acute or convalescent COVID-19.

This clone came up once. This rearrangement joins TRBV29-1 to TRBJ2-5; D unclear. Germline CDR1 reads SQVTM; CDR2 reads ANQGSEA. This CDR3 has 11 amino acids. Trimming took off 7 bases at V and 5 bases at J, with 11 bases between the two ends. In DNA form, the CDR3 reads TGCAGCGAACGGGTTGGTGAGACCCAGTACTTC. This codes for CSERVGETQYF.

About this clone itself: One end of the junction varies from germline; a read error may be responsible. The chain combines TRBV15 with TRBJ1-2, with D hard to call. In germline, CDR1 is LNHNV, CDR2 YYDKDF (reference sequence). This CDR3 has 15 residues. The CDR3 coding sequence is TGTGCCACCAGCGGCCGTCTTGATACACACCCCCATACCTTCTTC. It encodes CATSGRLDTHPHTFF.

The chain carries TRBV7-6 and TRBJ2-7; 16 bases match TRBD2. The CDR3 covers 17 residues. CDR1 and CDR2 (germline): SGHVS, FNYEAQ. The V and J ends lost 5 bases and 6 bases, in that order; junction bases with no gene match: 10. CDR3 DNA sequence: TGTGCCAGCAGCGGGACTAGCGGGGGGGCGGTGGTAACCGAGCAGTACTTC. The encoded protein is CASSGTSGGAVVTEQYF.

The gene calls are TRBV7-8 and TRBJ2-2; D is unclear. The ends were cut back, 1 base at V and 1 base at J, with 7 bases in the middle. CDR3 length equals 15 residues. Germline V gives CDR1 SGHVS, CDR2 FQNEAQ. CDR3 DNA: TGTGCCAGCAGCTTAGAAATTAGGAACACCGGGGAGCTGTTTTTT. Its protein is CASSLEIRNTGELFF.

The chain carries TRBV6-5 and TRBJ2-1, with D unresolved. Trimming removed 8 bases from V and 0 bases from J, with 14 bases in between. This CDR3 has 15 amino acids. From germline, CDR1 is MNHEY and CDR2 SVGAGI. The CDR3: CASGVVPGSYNEQFF. CDR3 in DNA: TGTGCCAGCGGAGTGGTCCCTGGCTCCTACAATGAGCAGTTCTTC.

The chain combines TRBV4-3 with TRBJ2-6; TRBD1 is a possible D gene (6 bases). V lost 2 bases, J lost 3 bases, and 11 bases lay in between. Germline CDR1 and CDR2: LGHNA and YSLEER. This CDR3 contains 16 residues. CDR3 region: CASSQRQANGANVLTF. The CDR3 DNA sequence: TGCGCCAGCAGCCAACGACAGGCTAATGGGGCCAACGTCCTGACTTTC.

The V gene is TRBV19, the J gene TRBJ2-7; a possible D gene is TRBD2 (6 bases). Germline values: CDR1 LNHDA, CDR2 SQIVND (reference sequence). Trimming took 5 bases from V and 4 from J, leaving 12 bases between them. CDR3 length: 13 residues. The CDR3 DNA is TGTGCCAGTAGTTCCGCTGGAGGGTACGAGCAGTACTTC. This translates into CASSSAGGYEQYF.

This clone was picked up a small number of times. V usage is TRBV5-1 and J usage is TRBJ2-7; TRBD1 might be the D (6 bases). Trimming stripped 4 bases from V and 6 bases from J, with 20 bases between. In germline, CDR1 is SGHRS, CDR2 YFSETQ. This CDR3 spans 15 amino acids. CDR3 sequence (DNA): TGCGCCAGCAGCCGGCGACAGGAGGTGATGGCCGAGCAGTACTTC. It specifies CASSRRQEVMAEQYF.

The chain employs TRBV28 and TRBJ1-2; possibly TRBD1 for D (6 bases). The germline CDR1 and CDR2 sequences are MDHEN and SYDVKM. The CDR3 length is 13 residues. V lost 7 bases and J 4 bases, leaving 13 bases between the germline ends. CDR3 bases: TGTGCCAGCACCGAACAGGGCGCCTATGGCTACACCTTC. Protein sequence: CASTEQGAYGYTF.

This clone occurred once. The V call is TRBV11-2, the J call TRBJ2-3; 13 nucleotides align to TRBD2. The germline V gene encodes CDR1 SGHAT and CDR2 FQNNGV. Trimming at V came to 4 bases and at J to 3 bases, leaving 4 bases not matched to a gene. The CDR3 is 16 residues long. The CDR3 protein is CASSWTSGSVTDTQYF. The CDR3 DNA reads as TGTGCCAGCAGCTGGACTAGCGGGAGTGTAACAGATACGCAGTATTTT.

This chain connects TRBV10-2 to TRBJ2-5, with TRBD1 matching 8 bases. V shed 4 bases and J 5 bases; nucleotides not matched to a gene: 9. The length of the CDR3 is 15 residues. Germline V gene data show CDR1 as WSHSY and CDR2 as SAAADI. In nucleotides, the CDR3 is TGCGCCAGCAGTGCGAGACAGGGGAGCGGCGAGACCCAGTACTTC. This sequence encodes CASSARQGSGETQYF.

This chain uses TRBV28 with TRBJ1-2; D is undetermined. The germline CDR1 and CDR2 sequences are MDHEN and SYDVKM. V was shortened by 3 bases and J by 7 bases, with 12 bases between the two germline ends. This CDR3 is built from 13 residues. CDR3 nucleotides: TGTGCCAGCAGTTTTATTTTGTTATTTGGCTACACCTTC. Translation: CASSFILLFGYTF.

The V and J genes are TRBV6-5 and TRBJ1-3; D unclear. V lost 7 bases to trimming and J lost 4 bases, with 17 bases between them. CDR1 and CDR2 (germline): MNHEY, SVGAGI. The CDR3 has 15 residues. The CDR3 DNA reads as TGTGCCAGCAACCCCCCTTGGCTGGAGGGAAACACCATATATTTT. It is translated as CASNPPWLEGNTIYF.

The V and J genes are TRBV28 and TRBJ2-3; D unclear. V was shortened by 5 bases and J by 5 bases, with 11 bases between the two germline ends. The CDR3 covers 13 residues. Germline loops: CDR1 MDHEN, CDR2 SYDVKM. CDR3 residues: CASSPLNGDTQYF. CDR3 DNA: TGTGCCAGCAGTCCCCTAAACGGAGATACGCAGTATTTT.

The chain couples TRBV7-7 to TRBJ2-5; 11 bases map to TRBD2. Trimming cost V 8 bases and J 5 bases; bases outside gene matches: 10. Germline V CDR1 and CDR2: SSHAT, FNYEAQ (reference sequence). This CDR3 has 15 amino acids. CDR3 protein: CASALAGGPGETQYF. As DNA, the CDR3 is TGTGCCAGCGCCTTAGCGGGAGGGCCGGGGGAGACCCAGTACTTC.

V is TRBV7-9 and J is TRBJ2-7; D is perhaps TRBD2 (6 bases). V shed 6 bases and J shed 0 bases, with 12 bases lying between them. The CDR3 is 14 residues long. CDR1 is SEHNR and CDR2 is FQNEAQ in the germline V gene (reference sequence). CDR3 nucleotide sequence: TGTGCCAGCAGTGGGACTTCCAGCTCCTACGAGCAGTACTTC. This sequence encodes CASSGTSSSYEQYF. Supplemented by reference TRBV7-9 and TRBJ2-7, the full variable domain reads DTGVSQNPRHKITKRGQNVTFRCDPISEHNRLYWYRQTLGQGPEFLTYFQNEAQLEKSRLLSDRFSAERPKGSFSTLEIQRTEQGDSAMYLCASSGTSSSYEQYFGPGTRLTVT.

The genes are TRBV7-2 and TRBJ1-5, with 9 bases lining up with TRBD1. Germline trimming cut 5 bases from V and 6 bases from J; bases unmatched to any gene: 5. The CDR3 spans 14 residues. Germline V gives CDR1 SGHTA, CDR2 FQGNSA. The chain's CDR3 is CASSRQGVAQPQHF. The CDR3, as DNA: TGTGCCAGCAGCAGACAGGGGGTTGCTCAGCCCCAGCATTTT.

The rearrangement uses TRBV5-6 and TRBJ2-5, with TRBD2 identical over 11 bases. Per germline, CDR1 SGHDT and CDR2 YYEEEE. Trimming cost V 4 bases and J 1 base; bases outside gene matches: 3. The CDR3 spans 15 residues. The CDR3 loop is CASSGLAGGQETQYF. The CDR3 coding sequence is TGTGCCAGCAGCGGACTAGCGGGCGGCCAAGAGACCCAGTACTTC. The full variable domain, with the rest looked up from reference TRBV5-6 and TRBJ2-5, is DAGVTQSPTHLIKTRGQQVTLRCSPKSGHDTVSWYQQALGQGPQFIFQYYEEEERQRGNFPDRFSGHQFPNYSSELNVNALLLGDSALYLCASSGLAGGQETQYFGPGTRLLVL.

The chain employs TRBV30 and TRBJ2-2; TRBD1 is a possible D gene (6 bases). The length of the CDR3 is 14 residues. CDR1 GTSNPN and CDR2 SVGIG come from the germline V gene (reference sequence). Trimming cost V 1 base and J 4 bases, with 10 bases left between them. The CDR3 here is CAWSDPGATGELFF. The CDR3 DNA sequence: TGTGCCTGGAGTGATCCAGGGGCCACCGGGGAGCTGTTTTTT.

This chain connects TRBV24-1 to TRBJ2-5; TRBD2 is a possible D gene (5 bases). V was clipped by 9 bases and J by 5 bases, with 12 bases between them. The CDR3 extends over 12 amino acids. CDR1 KGHDR and CDR2 SFDVKD come from the germline V gene. The CDR3 coding sequence is TGTGCCACCTCAAAACTAGGGGAGACCCAGTACTTC. This encodes CATSKLGETQYF.

This clone has only a few counts. CDR3 DNA: TGTGCCAGCAGCTCGGGGACTAGCGGGTCCCAAGAGACCCAGTACTTC. Encoded protein: CASSSGTSGSQETQYF. This chain connects TRBV7-2 to TRBJ2-5; 12 bases agree with TRBD2. Germline V gives CDR1 SGHTA, CDR2 FQGNSA. The trim removed 4 bases at V and 1 base at J, leaving 4 bases unmatched. CDR3 size: 16 residues.

This clone has a single count. The V gene is TRBV4-3, the J gene TRBJ2-6; D is possibly TRBD1 (5 bases). Trimming took 0 bases from V and 4 from J, leaving 10 bases between them. Germline loops: CDR1 LGHNA, CDR2 YSLEER. The length of the CDR3 is 16 residues. DNA of the CDR3: TGCGCCAGCAGCCAAGAGTTTGGGGCCGGGGCCAACGTCCTGACTTTC. This translates into CASSQEFGAGANVLTF.

The CDR3 region is CASSLSWTSGGPGELFF. For the CDR3, the DNA is TGCGCCAGCAGCCTATCTTGGACTAGCGGGGGCCCCGGGGAGCTGTTTTTT. The genes are TRBV4-3 and TRBJ2-2; the match to TRBD2 covers 13 bases. This CDR3 contains 17 residues. V was pared by 4 bases and J by 6 bases, with 8 bases of the junction left unmatched. CDR1 and CDR2 (germline): LGHNA, YSLEER.

This clone was counted only a few times. This sequence joins TRBV7-9 and TRBJ2-3; 10 positions agree with TRBD2. This CDR3 is 16 amino acids long. The V segment lost 5 bases and the J segment 0 bases; nucleotides outside the gene matches: 5. Germline loops: CDR1 SEHNR, CDR2 FQNEAQ (reference sequence). As DNA, the CDR3 is TGTGCCAGCAGCCCGTCGACTAGCGGGAGCACAGATACGCAGTATTTT. Translation: CASSPSTSGSTDTQYF.

This sequence joins TRBV6-5 and TRBJ1-5; 9 bases are shared with TRBD1. The CDR3 extends over 13 amino acids. Germline assignment: CDR1 MNHEY and CDR2 SVGAGI. Trimming cost V 4 bases and J 5 bases; bases outside gene matches: 0. DNA of the CDR3: TGTGCCAGCAGTTGGGACAGGGATCAGCCCCAGCATTTT. Translation gives CASSWDRDQPQHF.

J is TRBJ2-7 and V is TRBV2; 9 bases are shared with TRBD1. This CDR3 has 14 amino acids. J gave up 2 bases and V 3 bases, and 2 bases lay outside the gene matches. CDR1 SNHLY and CDR2 FYNNEI come from the germline V gene. The CDR3 is CASSDRTGAYEQYF. The DNA for the CDR3 is TGTGCCAGCAGTGACCGGACAGGGGCCTACGAGCAGTACTTC.

The rearrangement uses TRBV5-1 and TRBJ2-5, with TRBD2 matching 9 bases. The germline V gene has CDR1 SGHRS and CDR2 YFSETQ. The CDR3 is 16 residues long. V gave up 3 bases and J gave up 4 bases; unmatched junction bases: 10. In nucleotides, the CDR3 is TGCGCCAGCAGCTGGGGTAGCGGGGGACGTGGAGAGACCCAGTACTTC. Translating gives CASSWGSGGRGETQYF.

This chain uses TRBV28 with TRBJ2-2; TRBD1 matches at 7 bases. This CDR3 has 14 amino acids. V lost 5 bases to trimming and J lost 5 bases; unmatched junction nucleotides: 5. The germline V gene has CDR1 MDHEN and CDR2 SYDVKM. As DNA, the CDR3 is TGTGCCAGCAGTGGGGCAGGGGGAACCGGGGAGCTGTTTTTT. Its protein product is CASSGAGGTGELFF.

This rearrangement joins TRBV28 to TRBJ2-7; 9 positions agree with TRBD2. Germline CDR1 reads MDHEN; CDR2 reads SYDVKM. V shed 6 bases, J shed 3 bases, and the junction held 6 bases outside the gene matches. This CDR3 is 14 amino acids long. CDR3 nucleotides: TGTGCCAGCAGACAGGGACTAGCAATCTACGAGCAGTACTTC. Translated, it gives CASRQGLAIYEQYF.

The chain links TRBV4-1 to TRBJ2-2, with 11 nucleotides matching TRBD2. CDR1 is MGHRA, CDR2 YSYEKL, per germline. V was pared by 3 bases and J by 5 bases, with 5 bases of the junction left unmatched. The length of the CDR3 is 16 residues. CDR3 loop: CASSHRLAGNTGELFF. CDR3 nucleotide sequence: TGCGCCAGCAGCCACCGACTAGCGGGAAATACCGGGGAGCTGTTTTTT.